Listed here are 11 T cell receptor beta chains from one sample, sequenced in a study of blood T cell repertoires in COVID-19. TCRdb's copy holds only in-frame clones and misses some; the assay was immunoSEQ multiplex PCR. The data show about 16,000 clones, 70% to 90% seen once. Sequences were obtained from peripheral blood. Receptor source: a man of 80 years or more with acute or convalescent COVID-19.

The chain combines TRBV9 with TRBJ1-1; D might be TRBD1 (6 bases). CDR1 is SGDLS, CDR2 YYNGEE, per germline. This CDR3 region has 14 residues. Trimming removed 8 bases from V and 4 bases from J, with 18 bases in between. The chain's CDR3 is CASAGFRTATEAFF. The CDR3 DNA reads TGTGCCAGTGCAGGTTTTAGGACAGCCACTGAAGCTTTCTTT.

This clone occurred once. The rearrangement joins TRBV13 to TRBJ1-1; 9 nucleotides agree with TRBD1. J lost 5 bases, V lost 4 bases, and 11 bases had no gene match. The CDR3 runs to 16 residues. Germline V CDR1 and CDR2: PRHDT, FYEKMQ (reference sequence). The CDR3 reads CASSSRQGGWGTEAFF. In DNA, the CDR3 is TGTGCCAGCAGCTCAAGACAGGGGGGCTGGGGGACTGAAGCTTTCTTT.

V usage is TRBV30 and J usage is TRBJ1-3, with TRBD1 matching over 7 bases. This CDR3 comprises 17 residues. Germline CDR1 and CDR2: GTSNPN and SVGIG (reference sequence). V was clipped by 2 bases and J by 0 bases; unmatched bases: 10. CDR3 DNA: TGTGCCTGGAGTACCGGGACAGCCTTTAGCTCTGGAAACACCATATATTTT. It yields the protein CAWSTGTAFSSGNTIYF.

This chain joins TRBV21-1 and TRBJ2-7; TRBD2 is taken as the D call from the table, unchecked against the DNA. TRBV21-1 is tagged as a pseudogene. The CDR3 is 14 amino acids. The CDR3 DNA reads TGTGCCAGCAGACTAGTAGACTGTTCCTACGAGCAGTACTTC. It translates to CASRLVDCSYEQYF.

V usage is TRBV19 and J usage is TRBJ1-6, with D unresolved. The germline V gene encodes CDR1 LNHDA and CDR2 SQIVND (reference sequence). Trimming removed 1 base at V and 9 bases at J, with 4 bases between. The CDR3 runs to 12 residues. This CDR3 is CASSIARSPLHF. DNA of the CDR3: TGTGCCAGTAGTATAGCCCGTTCACCCCTCCACTTT.

This chain joins TRBV11-3 and TRBJ1-6; D call uncertain. The CDR3 runs 13 residues. Trimming shortened V by 2 bases and J by 7 bases, and 6 bases separated the two germline ends. The germline CDR1 and CDR2 sequences are SGHNT and YENEEA. CDR3 protein: CASSLMRNSPLHF. The CDR3 coding sequence is TGTGCCAGCAGCTTAATGAGGAATTCACCCCTCCACTTT.

The chain combines TRBV11-2 with TRBJ1-4; no clear D. The germline V gene encodes CDR1 SGHAT and CDR2 FQNNGV. This CDR3 region has 16 residues. The germline V and J ends were trimmed by 0 bases and 1 base, with 9 bases remaining between them. In DNA, the CDR3 is TGTGCCAGCAGCTTAGAGAGGGTTGGAACTAATGAAAAACTGTTTTTT. Translating it yields CASSLERVGTNEKLFF.

The rearrangement joins TRBV2 to TRBJ1-1; 9 bases match TRBD1. Trimming removed 3 bases from V and 3 bases from J; junction bases left unmatched: 8. The CDR3 is made up of 16 amino acids. Germline CDR1 and CDR2: SNHLY and FYNNEI. In DNA form, the CDR3 reads TGTGCCAGCAGTGAGTACAGGGGGCTGGCCGACACTGAAGCTTTCTTT. Translated, it gives CASSEYRGLADTEAFF.

The chain couples TRBV23-1 to TRBJ2-2; 12 bases are shared with TRBD1. TRBV23-1 qualifies as an ORF whose function is uncertain. The CDR3 spans 20 residues. Unmatched junction bases numbered 12, after V lost 4 bases and J lost 0 bases. CDR3 loop: CASSPLAGQGALPNTGELFF. DNA of the CDR3: TGCGCCAGCAGTCCCCTGGCGGGACAGGGGGCTCTCCCGAACACCGGGGAGCTGTTTTTT.

This chain links TRBV29-1 with TRBJ2-7; weak D call: TRBD1 (6 bases). The CDR3 extends over 15 amino acids. Trimming pared 4 bases from V and 3 bases from J, leaving 19 bases between. Germline-derived CDR1 and CDR2 are SQVTM and ANQGSEA. CDR3 in amino acids: CSVAGPGQGFYEQYF. CDR3 coding DNA: TGCAGCGTTGCCGGACCGGGACAAGGATTCTACGAGCAGTACTTC.

V is TRBV3-1 (or the pseudogene TRBV3-2) and J is TRBJ1-2; D possibly corresponds to TRBD1 (6 bases). With 2 bases removed from V and 13 bases from J, the gap between germline ends came to 17 bases. The CDR3 consists of 13 residues. CDR1 and CDR2 (germline): LGHDT, YNNKEL (reference sequence). As DNA, the CDR3 is TGTGCCAGCAGCCAAACCCGGGGGGGCTTGTCCACCTTC. Its protein is CASSQTRGGLSTF.